The 10 T cell receptor beta chains given below trace back to one sample, sequenced in a study of cytomegalovirus exposure and HLA in healthy donors (dated by TCRdb to the late 2010s). Receptors were amplified or captured by the immunoSEQ multiplex PCR assay. The multiplex PCR relied on a mix of 60 forward primers for TCR Vbeta segments and 13 reverse primers for TCR Jbeta segments. TCRdb mirrors the immuneACCESS table, restricted to in-frame sequences. Some clones are absent from its copies; in checked studies, under half trace to an unresolved V gene, and the reason for the others is unknown. Present in this sample are 98,000 or so clones, approximately 77% of which were seen just once. Over 6% of the sample belongs to the ten largest clones. The sample comprised PBMCs. Every receptor here comes from a female donor in good health and CMV-seronegative.

J is TRBJ1-4 and V is TRBV4-2; 10 positions match TRBD1. After removal of 8 bases from V and 0 bases from J, the junction contained 12 bases not matched to a gene. The CDR3 sequence is 18 residues long. Germline CDR1 LGHNA, CDR2 YNFKEQ. DNA for the CDR3: TGTGCCAGCGGGACTGGGGACAGGGGAGCTGCAACTAATGAAAAACTGTTTTTT. Translated, it gives CASGTGDRGAATNEKLFF.

The chain uses TRBV6-1 and TRBJ1-1; TRBD1 aligns across 8 bases. From germline, CDR1 is MNHNS and CDR2 SASEGT. CDR3 size: 15 residues. J gave up 3 bases and V 5 bases, and 8 bases lay outside the gene matches. For the CDR3, the DNA is TGTGCCAGCAGTACCGGGACAGGCCCGCACACTGAAGCTTTCTTT. Protein product: CASSTGTGPHTEAFF.

The chain is built from TRBV6-5 and TRBJ1-1; perhaps TRBD1 as D (6 bases). The CDR3 is made up of 14 amino acids. Trimming pared 6 bases from V and 4 bases from J, leaving 15 bases between. Germline CDR1 reads MNHEY; CDR2 reads SVGAGI. This CDR3 is CASSPTGYVTEAFF. CDR3 nucleotides: TGTGCCAGCAGCCCCACAGGGTACGTCACTGAAGCTTTCTTT.

This clone was counted between two and nine times. The rearrangement links TRBV4-1 to TRBJ1-2; 7 nucleotides agree with TRBD1. The germline gives CDR1 MGHRA, CDR2 YSYEKL. This CDR3 spans 16 amino acids. V was clipped by 4 bases and J by 4 bases; unmatched bases: 12. Here the CDR3 reads CASSRFGDRVVYGYTF. The CDR3 nucleotides are TGCGCCAGCAGCCGATTCGGAGACAGGGTAGTCTATGGCTACACCTTC.

CDR3: CASSESREKYSPLHF. The CDR3 DNA follows: TGTGCCAGCAGTGAAAGCAGGGAAAAATATTCACCCCTCCACTTT. V usage is TRBV2 and J usage is TRBJ1-6; tentative D call: TRBD1 (5 bases). In germline, CDR1 is SNHLY, CDR2 FYNNEI. V lost 2 bases, J lost 8 bases, and 13 bases lay in between. The CDR3 has 15 amino acids.

The rearrangement links TRBV7-8 to TRBJ1-1; perhaps TRBD1 as D (5 bases). CDR1 SGHVS and CDR2 FQNEAQ come from the germline V gene. V dropped 2 bases and J dropped 5 bases, with 12 bases sitting between them. This CDR3 region has 14 residues. The CDR3 reads CASSLSRGSTEAFF. The CDR3 DNA follows: TGTGCCAGCAGCTTAAGCCGGGGGAGTACTGAAGCTTTCTTT.

The chain links TRBV7-2 to TRBJ2-2, with D tentatively TRBD2 (5 bases). Per germline, CDR1 SGHTA and CDR2 FQGNSA. The CDR3 is 15 amino acids. The germline V and J ends were trimmed by 11 bases and 1 base, with 17 bases remaining between them. The CDR3 sequence: CAGRLGARNTGELFF. The CDR3, as DNA: TGTGCCGGTCGGTTGGGAGCGCGGAACACCGGGGAGCTGTTTTTT. Full variable domain (missing parts from reference TRBV7-2 and TRBJ2-2): GAGVSQSPSNKVTEKGKDVELRCDPISGHTALYWYRQSLGQGLEFLIYFQGNSAPDKSGLPSDRFSAERTGGSVSTLTIQRTQQEDSAVYLCAGRLGARNTGELFFGEGSRLTVL.

This chain uses TRBV30 with TRBJ2-3; D may be TRBD2 (6 bases). Germline CDR1 GTSNPN, CDR2 SVGIG (reference sequence). The V gene lost 8 bases and the J gene lost 0 bases, with 24 bases spanning the gap. The CDR3 has 17 residues. CDR3 DNA: TGTGCCCGAACATCCCGGGGGAACGGGGTTAGCACAGATACGCAGTATTTT. It yields the protein CARTSRGNGVSTDTQYF.

The J gene is TRBJ1-4, the V gene TRBV7-6, with no clear D. Per the germline V gene, CDR1 is SGHVS and CDR2 is FNYEAQ. V lost 6 bases and J lost 6, with 5 bases in between. This CDR3 comprises 11 residues. The CDR3 coding sequence is TGTGCCAGCAGTCCCGATGAAAAACTGTTTTTT. Translated: CASSPDEKLFF.

DNA for the CDR3: TGTGCCAGCAGTTCTACAGGGGAGGCCAAAAACATTCAGTACTTC. This encodes CASSSTGEAKNIQYF. The chain joins TRBV28 to TRBJ2-4; 7 bases agree with TRBD1. Germline V gene lookup returns CDR1 MDHEN and CDR2 SYDVKM. This CDR3 spans 15 amino acids. J was trimmed by 1 base and V by 4 bases; bases with no gene match: 4.